The sample holds a few counts of the clone carrying this T cell receptor beta chain. Its cognate antigen is unknown. The sample belongs to a study of T-cell reconstitution after alpha-beta-depleted transplantation in children. Unique molecular identifiers featured in how the TCRbeta library was prepared. TCRdb passed the PCR reads through MiXCR, listing each CDR3 protein once. The data show around 450,000 distinct CDR3 sequences, under 20% seen once. Notes on the study in general: At around two months after transplant, the alpha-beta T cells were reportedly derived from several hundred expanded clones that came from non-depleted graft cells. Most T-cell counts and diversity one year after the transplant came from T cells that were newly produced. Surviving thymic progenitors and recipient T cells were the source of high TCRbeta diversity at day 60 in some patients.

The length of the CDR3 is 13 residues. With 0 bases removed from V and 9 bases from J, the gap between germline ends came to 9 bases. Germline V lookup: CDR1 MNHEY, CDR2 SVGAGI. The receptor was derived from a boy in the first two years of life who had a stem cell transplant for Wiskott-Aldrich syndrome, so the T cells may come from the graft donor. The chain employs TRBV6-5 and TRBJ2-4; D might be TRBD2 (6 bases). Source: PBMCs, mostly from graft donor cells, taken 360 days after TCRalphabeta/CD19-depleted stem cell transplant. Here the CDR3 reads CASSYSEGFIQYF. The DNA of the CDR3 is TGTGCCAGCAGTTACTCGGAGGGTTTCATTCAGTACTTC.